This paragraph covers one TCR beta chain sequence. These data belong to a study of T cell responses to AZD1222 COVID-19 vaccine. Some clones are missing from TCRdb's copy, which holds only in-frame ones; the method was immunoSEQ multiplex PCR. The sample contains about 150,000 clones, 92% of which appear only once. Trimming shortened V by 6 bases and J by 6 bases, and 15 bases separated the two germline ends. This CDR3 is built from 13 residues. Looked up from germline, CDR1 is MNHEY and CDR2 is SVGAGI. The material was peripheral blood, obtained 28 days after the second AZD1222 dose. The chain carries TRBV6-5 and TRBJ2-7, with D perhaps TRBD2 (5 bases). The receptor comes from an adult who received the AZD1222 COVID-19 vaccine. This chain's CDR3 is CASSRAVGVEQYF. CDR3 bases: TGTGCCAGCAGCCGGGCGGTGGGAGTCGAGCAGTACTTC.